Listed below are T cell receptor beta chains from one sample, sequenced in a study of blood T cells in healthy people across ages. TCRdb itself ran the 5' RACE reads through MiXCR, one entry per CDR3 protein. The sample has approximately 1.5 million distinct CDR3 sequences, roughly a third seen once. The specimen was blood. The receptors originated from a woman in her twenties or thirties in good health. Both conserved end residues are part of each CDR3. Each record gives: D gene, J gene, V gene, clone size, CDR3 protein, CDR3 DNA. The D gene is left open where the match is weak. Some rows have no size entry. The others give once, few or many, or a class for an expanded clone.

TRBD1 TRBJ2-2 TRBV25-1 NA CASSPTGTDMTGELFF TGTGCCAGCAGTCCCACCGGGACAGATATGACCGGGGAGCTGTTTTTT
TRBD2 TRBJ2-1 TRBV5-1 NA CASSKGLGEGEQFF TGCGCCAGCAGCAAGGGACTAGGCGAAGGTGAGCAGTTCTTC
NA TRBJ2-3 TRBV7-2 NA CASSLVGREKDTQYF TGTGCCAGCAGCTTAGTTGGCAGGGAAAAGGATACGCAGTATTTT
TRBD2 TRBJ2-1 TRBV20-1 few CSASPPSGGLHNEQFF TGCAGTGCTAGCCCCCCCAGCGGGGGACTTCACAATGAGCAGTTCTTC
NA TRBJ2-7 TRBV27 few CASSSRGQEQYF TGTGCCAGCAGTTCCAGGGGTCAGGAGCAGTACTTC
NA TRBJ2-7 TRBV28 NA CASSSSGELSYERYF TGTGCCAGCAGTTCGTCAGGTGAATTGTCCTACGAGCGGTACTTC
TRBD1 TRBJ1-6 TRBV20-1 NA CSARGSTGLASYNSPLHF TGCAGTGCTAGGGGTTCGACAGGGTTAGCCTCCTATAATTCACCCCTCCACTTT
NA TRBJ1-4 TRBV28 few CASSFLTGGGATNEKLFF TGTGCCAGCAGTTTTTTAACGGGAGGGGGAGCAACTAATGAAAAACTGTTTTTT
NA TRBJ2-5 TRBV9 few CASSVEGILGTQYF TGTGCCAGCAGCGTAGAAGGCATTTTGGGGACCCAGTACTTC
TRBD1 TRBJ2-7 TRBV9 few CAGSVDDRDHEQYF TGTGCCGGCAGCGTAGACGACAGGGACCACGAGCAGTACTTC